Given below is one T cell receptor beta chain in context. Its target is not known. This specimen comes from a study of T cell responses to AZD1222 COVID-19 vaccine. Assay used: immunoSEQ multiplex PCR; TCRdb lists only in-frame clones, some missing. Of approximately 100,000 clones in the sample, 70% to 90% are singletons; the top ten hold 10%. Study-wide results and limits: Spike-specific TCRs gained breadth and depth after people received two AZD1222 doses.

The ends were cut back, 2 bases at V and 3 bases at J, with 13 bases in the middle. CDR1 is LNHDA and CDR2 is SQIVND in the germline V gene (reference sequence). The CDR3 extends over 15 amino acids. Sequencing was performed on peripheral blood, taken 28 days after the second AZD1222 dose. This TCR came from an adult who received the AZD1222 COVID-19 vaccine. The chain links TRBV19 to TRBJ1-1, with D maybe TRBD1 (6 bases). The CDR3 loop is CASSIWGPGDTEAFF. DNA of the CDR3: TGTGCCAGTAGTATATGGGGGCCAGGGGACACTGAAGCTTTCTTT. Complete variable domain (other parts from reference TRBV19 and TRBJ1-1): DGGITQSPKYLFRKEGQNVTLSCEQNLNHDAMYWYRQDPGQGLRLIYYSQIVNDFQKGDIAEGYSVSREKKESFPLTVTSAQKNPTAFYLCASSIWGPGDTEAFFGQGTRLTVV.